The source of this T cell receptor (beta chain) is a study of blood T cell repertoires in COVID-19. In the source study's methods: Amplification with reference gene primers provided the estimates of nucleated cell counts. Assay used: immunoSEQ multiplex PCR; TCRdb lists only in-frame clones, some missing. That table gives V, J and clone size, and the DNA gave D and trimming. The sample contains about 150,000 clones, roughly 84% of which appear only once. The TCR was taken from a human donor in a cohort sampled during active COVID-19. The source material was peripheral blood.

The CDR3: CATSRDLRVDGYTF. CDR3 nucleotides: TGTGCCACCAGCAGAGATTTGAGGGTTGATGGCTACACCTTC. The chain recombines TRBV15 with TRBJ1-2, with D hard to call. The germline V gene encodes CDR1 LNHNV and CDR2 YYDKDF (reference sequence). The length of the CDR3 is 14 residues. Trimming removed 0 bases at V and 6 bases at J, with 11 bases between.